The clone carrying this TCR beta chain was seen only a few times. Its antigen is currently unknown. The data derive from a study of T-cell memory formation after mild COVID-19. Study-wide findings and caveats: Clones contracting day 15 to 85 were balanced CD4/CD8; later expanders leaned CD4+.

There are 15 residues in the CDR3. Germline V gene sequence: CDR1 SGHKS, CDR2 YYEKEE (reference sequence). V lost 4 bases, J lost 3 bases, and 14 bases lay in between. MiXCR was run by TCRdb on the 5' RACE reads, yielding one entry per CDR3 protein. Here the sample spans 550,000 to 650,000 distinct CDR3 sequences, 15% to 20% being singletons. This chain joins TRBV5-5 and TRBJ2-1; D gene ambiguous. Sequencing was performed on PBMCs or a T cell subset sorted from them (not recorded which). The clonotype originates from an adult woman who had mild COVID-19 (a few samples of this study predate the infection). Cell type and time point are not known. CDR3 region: CASSTGRAGYNEQFF. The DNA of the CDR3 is TGTGCCAGCAGCACCGGCCGGGCTGGCTACAATGAGCAGTTCTTC.